This T cell receptor (beta chain) came from a study of blood T cell repertoires in COVID-19 (dated by TCRdb to the early 2020s). Looking at the study overall: The collaborator samples originated in the United States, Italy and Spain and spanned the acute and convalescent phases of COVID-19. The prospective study material was composed of cDNA or gDNA derived from T cells, B-cell-depleted T cells, or PBMCs. Deeply sampled blood TCRbeta repertoires from subjects exposed to, actively infected with, or recovered from COVID-19 were included in the dataset. The repertoires were made available in a free public database intended to serve as a resource for research on the immune response to SARS-CoV-2. Samples were obtained from the ongoing ImmuneRACE study (first 160 participants) and from approximately 1,200 subjects provided by 6 global collaborators. Nearly every sample came with metadata listing a de-identified subject ID, COVID-19 status, age in years and sex. Where available, HLA class I and class II types were obtained from metadata supplied by the sample provider rather than from assay-based typing. Overall study results and their limits: How much clinical and demographic metadata was included differed by source and by participant, and the metadata was provided uncurated.

Worth noting for this clone: No antigen is known for it. Base qualities were left out, and no much larger clone turns up one base away.

Collaborating institutions collected whole blood in K2EDTA tubes following their own protocols. For TCRbeta analysis, collaborators shipped samples as frozen whole blood, isolated PBMCs, or DNA extracted from either of those sample types. TCRbeta CDR3 regions were amplified from genomic DNA using the immunoSEQ Assay, a bias-controlled multiplex PCR. The study's own analysis went as follows. The number of nucleated cells in each sample was estimated by amplification of reference gene primers within the assay. Sequence reads were collapsed and filtered to measure the absolute abundance of every unique TCRbeta CDR3 rearrangement. For each sample, productive Simpson clonality was calculated by taking the square root of Simpson's diversity index across productive rearrangements. TCRdb holds this immuneACCESS table with in-frame rearrangements only. Some clones are missing; in checked studies, unresolved V genes explain under half, and the rest has no known cause. The V and J calls and clone size were taken over from that table, and D and trimming were inferred from the DNA. This sample holds more than 40,000 clones; roughly 80% were observed only once. The ten top clones hold about 2.5% of the sample.

CDR1 and CDR2 were assigned from the germline V gene (reference sequence) as SGHNT and YYREEE. V has 4 bases trimmed and J has 8 bases trimmed; junction bases matching no gene number 5. The CDR3 runs 13 residues from the cysteine to the phenylalanine. Only the CDR3 part of the read is kept: 39 bases, read in frame from the first base. This TCR derives from a middle-aged man with acute or convalescent COVID-19. Sequencing was performed on peripheral blood. The sequence links TRBV5-4 to TRBJ2-2; 7 middle bases align to TRBD1. The CDR3 loop reads CASSLDRAGELFF. The sequenced DNA: TGTGCCAGCAGCCTAGACAGGGCTGGGGAGCTGTTTTTT.